The T cell receptor beta chain under discussion was sequenced for a study of blood T cell repertoires in COVID-19. Whole-study context: Spain, Italy and the United States supplied samples that represented acute and convalescent COVID-19.

This clone came up a few times. Trimming took 2 bases from V and 2 from J; bases not matched to a gene: 0. The V gene's germline CDR1 is MNHNS and CDR2 SASEGT. The CDR3 covers 14 residues. Authors' methods: Nucleated cell number was recorded as an estimate derived from reference gene primer amplification. The table came from immunoSEQ multiplex PCR; TCRdb's copy has only in-frame clones and leaves some out. The DNA was the basis for D and trimming; V, J and clone size are from that table. The sample gives 200,000 to 250,000 clones, around 84% of which show up once; 15% to 20% is in the top ten. The sequence came from a woman older than 75 with active or convalescent COVID-19. The chain combines TRBV6-1 with TRBJ1-5; 7 nucleotides align to TRBD1. The sample taken for sequencing was peripheral blood. CDR3 residues: CASSEQGGNQPQHF. CDR3 bases: TGTGCCAGCAGTGAACAGGGGGGCAATCAGCCCCAGCATTTT.